The 25 T cell receptor beta chains in this list originate from one sample, sequenced in a study of blood T cell repertoires in COVID-19. Assay used: immunoSEQ multiplex PCR; TCRdb lists only in-frame clones, some missing. The data show about 270,000 clones, with about 89% seen just once and about 2.6% held by the top ten. The sequenced material came from PBMCs or T cells enriched from blood (not recorded which). These receptors were obtained from a woman under 30 who had recovered from COVID-19.

In this sample, this clone turned up once. This chain connects TRBV7-9 to TRBJ2-5, with TRBD2 matching 8 bases. V dropped 5 bases and J dropped 5; count of bases not matched to a gene: 13. This CDR3 contains 16 residues. The germline V gene has CDR1 SEHNR and CDR2 FQNEAQ (reference sequence). The CDR3 DNA sequence: TGTGCCAGCAGCCCGGTAGCGGGGTCCCTAAGGGAGACCCAGTACTTC. Translated: CASSPVAGSLRETQYF. Supplemented by reference TRBV7-9 and TRBJ2-5, the full variable domain reads DTGVSQNPRHKITKRGQNVTFRCDPISEHNRLYWYRQTLGQGPEFLTYFQNEAQLEKSRLLSDRFSAERPKGSFSTLEIQRTEQGDSAMYLCASSPVAGSLRETQYFGPGTRLLVL.

The J gene is TRBJ1-4, the V gene TRBV4-2; TRBD1 agrees at 9 bases. Germline CDR1 is LGHNA and CDR2 is YNFKEQ. The V segment lost 1 base and the J segment 8 bases; nucleotides outside the gene matches: 2. The CDR3 length is 14 residues. Written as DNA, the CDR3 is TGTGCCAGCAGCCAAGGGACAGGGGTGGAAAAACTGTTTTTT. Amino acid sequence: CASSQGTGVEKLFF.

This chain uses TRBV7-6 with TRBJ2-2; TRBD2 might be the D (5 bases). Trimming took off 3 bases at V and 5 bases at J, with 22 bases between the two ends. CDR1 is SGHVS and CDR2 is FNYEAQ in the germline V gene. The CDR3 totals 18 residues. CDR3 residues: CASSLTLGRTTDTGELFF. In DNA form, the CDR3 reads TGTGCCAGCAGCTTGACCCTGGGGAGAACGACGGATACCGGGGAGCTGTTTTTT.

This clone was seen just once. The chain links TRBV28 to TRBJ1-6, with 8 bases lining up with TRBD1. Germline loops: CDR1 MDHEN, CDR2 SYDVKM. V gave up 3 bases and J gave up 2 bases; unmatched junction bases: 12. The CDR3 is 19 amino acids. The CDR3 here is CASSLERRGLLTYNSPLHF. The CDR3 coding sequence is TGTGCCAGCAGTTTGGAACGCAGGGGGCTTTTAACCTATAATTCACCCCTCCACTTT.

The chain recombines TRBV30 with TRBJ2-5; D not resolved. This CDR3 has 15 residues. The V gene lost 0 bases and the J gene lost 0 bases, with 11 bases spanning the gap. Germline V CDR1 and CDR2: GTSNPN, SVGIG (reference sequence). The CDR3 spells CAWSVMLGHQETQYF. The CDR3 DNA is TGTGCCTGGAGTGTTATGCTGGGCCACCAAGAGACCCAGTACTTC.

This clone was observed a handful of times. The chain is built from TRBV12-3 or TRBV12-4 and TRBJ1-1; D gene unclear. Between the trimmed V and J ends, which lost 7 bases and 2 bases, there was a span of 11 bases. This CDR3 has 13 residues. CDR3 nucleotides: TGTGCCAGCACCCCCCATCTAAACACTGAAGCTTTCTTT. Its protein product is CASTPHLNTEAFF.

This clone was seen once. The chain joins TRBV24-1 to TRBJ2-5; 10 nucleotides align to TRBD1. The CDR3 has 15 residues. The junction had 1 base not matched to a gene; V was cut back by 1 base and J by 3 bases. CDR1 and CDR2 from the germline V gene are KGHDR and SFDVKD. CDR3 DNA sequence: TGTGCCACCAGTGATTTAGGGACAGGGGAAGAGACCCAGTACTTC. Amino acids: CATSDLGTGEETQYF.

The rearrangement joins TRBV24-1 to TRBJ1-5; 7 bases fit TRBD1. The J segment lost 4 bases and the V segment lost 4 bases, leaving 3 bases of the junction unmatched. CDR1 and CDR2 (germline): KGHDR, SFDVKD. CDR3 length: 14 residues. CDR3 sequence reads: CATSEAGGNQPQHF. The CDR3 DNA reads TGTGCCACCAGTGAAGCAGGGGGGAATCAGCCCCAGCATTTT.

The J gene is TRBJ1-2, the V gene TRBV4-1; 9 bases are shared with TRBD1. V was pared by 0 bases and J by 6 bases, with 11 bases of the junction left unmatched. The CDR3 totals 17 residues. Germline CDR1 and CDR2: MGHRA and YSYEKL. For the CDR3, the DNA is TGCGCCAGCAGCCAAGACGGACAGGGGCGGTTCGATCATGGCTACACCTTC. Amino acid sequence: CASSQDGQGRFDHGYTF.

V is TRBV6-5 and J is TRBJ2-5; TRBD1 agrees at 10 bases. V shed 0 bases and J 5 bases; nucleotides not matched to a gene: 3. This CDR3 contains 15 residues. Germline V CDR1 and CDR2: MNHEY, SVGAGI. CDR3 DNA: TGTGCCAGCAGTTACTCCGGGACAGGGGCTGAGACCCAGTACTTC. Translating it yields CASSYSGTGAETQYF.

This chain uses TRBV12-5 with TRBJ1-1; D ambiguous. Trimming took 3 bases from V and 6 from J, leaving 11 bases between them. CDR3 length equals 13 residues. The V gene's germline CDR1 is LGHNT and CDR2 FRNRAP. This CDR3 is CASGLESSAEAFF. The DNA for the CDR3 is TGTGCTAGTGGTTTAGAGTCGAGCGCTGAAGCTTTCTTT.

This clone was seen a few times. The rearrangement uses TRBV29-1 and TRBJ1-2; maybe TRBD1 (6 bases). V lost 3 bases and J lost 4, with 12 bases in between. The CDR3 is made up of 13 amino acids. CDR1 and CDR2 (germline): SQVTM, ANQGSEA. CDR3 protein: CSVESGESYGYTF. CDR3 DNA sequence: TGCAGCGTTGAGTCAGGGGAGAGCTATGGCTACACCTTC.

The chain uses TRBV10-2 and TRBJ2-3, with a tentative D call TRBD1 (5 bases). The length of the CDR3 is 17 residues. Germline V gene data show CDR1 as WSHSY and CDR2 as SAAADI. V lost 5 bases and J 2 bases, leaving 20 bases between the germline ends. The DNA for the CDR3 is TGCGCCAGCAGTAAAACCAGTCAGGGTTTACCCACAGATACGCAGTATTTT. Its protein product is CASSKTSQGLPTDTQYF.

The CDR3 nucleotides are TGTGCCAGCAGTTACTTTTTCCGGGACAGGGGACCATACACTGAAGCTTTCTTT. It specifies CASSYFFRDRGPYTEAFF. The rearrangement links TRBV6-2 or TRBV6-3 to TRBJ1-1, with 10 positions matching TRBD1. J was trimmed by 3 bases and V by 1 base; bases with no gene match: 11. The CDR3 consists of 18 residues. Germline loops: CDR1 MNHEY, CDR2 SVGEGT.

The V gene is TRBV28, the J gene TRBJ1-1, with a weak D call TRBD1 (5 bases). Trimming took off 2 bases at V and 4 bases at J, with 8 bases between the two ends. This CDR3 is built from 13 residues. Germline V lookup: CDR1 MDHEN, CDR2 SYDVKM. CDR3 DNA: TGTGCCAGCAGTTTACAGGGTATCACTGAAGCTTTCTTT. Protein product: CASSLQGITEAFF.

The chain employs TRBV28 and TRBJ2-1, with 13 bases fitting TRBD2. Germline assignment: CDR1 MDHEN and CDR2 SYDVKM. The trim removed 7 bases at V and 5 bases at J, leaving 8 bases unmatched. The CDR3 runs 16 residues. CDR3 nucleotide sequence: TGTGCCAGCACTTCCCTGGGACTAGCGGGACACAATGAGCAGTTCTTC. Encoded protein: CASTSLGLAGHNEQFF.

J is TRBJ2-2 and V is TRBV11-3; 7 nucleotides agree with TRBD1. The CDR3 is 15 residues long. Germline lookup yields CDR1 SGHNT and CDR2 YENEEA. After removal of 1 base from V and 1 base from J, the junction contained 0 bases not matched to a gene. CDR3 coding DNA: TGTGCCAGCAGCTTAGGGACAGGGAACACCGGGGAGCTGTTTTTT. This gives the protein CASSLGTGNTGELFF.

The gene calls are TRBV27 and TRBJ2-7, with unresolved D. The germline V gene encodes CDR1 MNHEY and CDR2 SMNVEV (reference sequence). The CDR3 sequence is 13 residues long. The ends were cut back, 6 bases at V and 3 bases at J, with 12 bases in the middle. CDR3 loop: CASSPQVYYEQYF. CDR3 DNA sequence: TGTGCCAGCAGCCCGCAGGTGTACTACGAGCAGTACTTC.

This chain joins TRBV6-5 and TRBJ2-2; no reliable D call. The CDR3 is 12 amino acids. V dropped 7 bases and J dropped 0 bases, with 3 bases sitting between them. The V gene's germline CDR1 is MNHEY and CDR2 SVGAGI. CDR3 in DNA: TGTGCCAGCACGGCGAACACCGGGGAGCTGTTTTTT. It yields the protein CASTANTGELFF.

This chain connects TRBV4-1 to TRBJ1-5, with 9 bases identical to TRBD1. Looked up from germline, CDR1 is MGHRA and CDR2 is YSYEKL. The CDR3 is made up of 16 amino acids. V lost 0 bases and J lost 4; bases outside the gene matches: 4. The CDR3 bases are TGCGCCAGCAGCCAAGACGGGACAGGGACGAATCAGCCCCAGCATTTT. It yields the protein CASSQDGTGTNQPQHF.

The chain employs TRBV11-2 and TRBJ1-1; 9 bases line up with TRBD1. CDR1 SGHAT and CDR2 FQNNGV come from the germline V gene. After removal of 3 bases from V and 1 base from J, the junction contained 9 bases not matched to a gene. The CDR3 is 17 residues long. Written as DNA, the CDR3 is TGTGCCAGCAGCTTTCCCTTTCGGGACAGGGCGAACACTGAAGCTTTCTTT. Amino acids: CASSFPFRDRANTEAFF.

V and J are TRBV4-1 and TRBJ1-5; D not certain. This CDR3 is 14 amino acids long. Looked up from germline, CDR1 is MGHRA and CDR2 is YSYEKL. V lost 1 base to trimming and J lost 3 bases, with 7 bases between them. The CDR3 protein is CASSQGLYNQPQHF. In nucleotides, the CDR3 is TGCGCCAGCAGCCAAGGCCTCTACAATCAGCCCCAGCATTTT.

The chain uses TRBV2 and TRBJ1-2, with D possibly being TRBD1 (6 bases). The CDR3 is 14 residues long. Trimming pared 3 bases from V and 5 bases from J, leaving 13 bases between. Germline CDR1 reads SNHLY; CDR2 reads FYNNEI. CDR3 nucleotides: TGTGCCAGCAGTGAGACAGGAGGAATTTATGGCTACACCTTC. Encoded protein: CASSETGGIYGYTF.

The V call is TRBV7-6, the J call TRBJ2-4, with TRBD2 identical over 7 bases. This CDR3 has 13 residues. After removal of 0 bases from V and 8 bases from J, the junction contained 1 base not matched to a gene. The germline V gene has CDR1 SGHVS and CDR2 FNYEAQ. CDR3 bases: TGTGCCAGCAGCTTAGCTACTAGCGACATTCAGTACTTC. Its protein is CASSLATSDIQYF.

The rearrangement links TRBV13 to TRBJ2-2; tentatively, D is TRBD2 (6 bases). Germline loops: CDR1 PRHDT, CDR2 FYEKMQ (reference sequence). Trimming took 5 bases from V and 1 from J, leaving 17 bases between them. The CDR3 consists of 17 residues. In nucleotides, the CDR3 is TGTGCCAGCAGCCCTCCGATAGCGGAAAGGAACACCGGGGAGCTGTTTTTT. Amino acids: CASSPPIAERNTGELFF.